This T cell receptor (beta chain) was documented in a study of cytomegalovirus exposure and HLA in healthy donors. Broader study findings: The records held CMV serostatus as the only immune exposure information. In an earlier analysis, about 87% or about 30%: the productive usage of most TCR beta V segments.

60 Vbeta and 13 Jbeta primers were used in PCR. Original processing notes: It was a later analysis that counted tens of millions of unique TCR beta chains, of which some 12 million were shared. Profiling relied on immunoSEQ multiplex PCR, and the TCRdb table lists in-frame clones only, not all of them. For V, J and clone size, that table is used; D and trimming come from the DNA. The sample records some 150,000 clones, roughly 9.6% being singletons. This clone turned up a few times. Its antigen remains unknown. The source of this sequence is a woman aged 40 to 50 in good health and CMV-seropositive. Sequenced input: PBMCs.

The chain's CDR3 is CASSQNRGGQETQYF. The CDR3 region has the DNA TGTGCCAGCAGCCAAAATCGGGGGGGCCAAGAGACCCAGTACTTC. The gene calls are TRBV4-2 and TRBJ2-5; 8 positions agree with TRBD2. The CDR3 contains 15 residues. Germline CDR1 reads LGHNA; CDR2 reads YNFKEQ. J was trimmed by 1 base and V by 2 bases; bases with no gene match: 3.